This TCR beta chain was retrieved from a study of CD8 T cells in Susac syndrome. Random hexamers primed reverse transcription of 0.5 to 1 ug RNA. Multiplex PCR with immunoSEQ amplified the TCR beta CDR3 across 54 Vbeta and 13 Jbeta. Using its own MiXCR run on the immunoSEQ multiplex PCR reads, TCRdb lists one record per CDR3 protein. This sample has some 95,000 distinct CDR3 sequences, with roughly 93% found just once. Purification of the CD8+ and CD4+ T cells relied on negative isolation, and TEMRA cells underwent FACS enrichment. CDR3 length equals 12 residues. Germline V gives CDR1 SEHNR, CDR2 FQNEAQ (reference sequence). Trimming took off 5 bases at V and 8 bases at J, with 12 bases between the two ends.

The receptor comes from a human donor in good health. The gene calls are TRBV7-9 and TRBJ1-1; D gene uncertain. Specimen: CD8+ T cells from PBMCs. CDR3 in amino acids: CASSGPQREAFF. The CDR3 region has the DNA TGTGCCAGCAGCGGACCCCAAAGGGAAGCTTTCTTT.